This T cell receptor beta chain is drawn from a study of post-analysis software for immune sequencing data. About the study: Several disease courses (relapsing-remitting, secondary progressive and progressive-relapsing) of multiple sclerosis were included. General observations from the study: TRBV5-6, TRBV5-1 and TRBV20-1 belonged to a set of a few TRBV segments that were more frequent in patients than controls. Normalized Chao1 diversity was significantly lower in multiple sclerosis patients than in controls. Analysis by F measure revealed that same-batch samples clustered strongly together.

Unique molecular identifiers were built into the TCR beta cDNA libraries. The authors obtained roughly 500,000 cDNA molecules from around 0.96 to 9.9 million T cells. TCRdb re-called the PCR reads through MiXCR, storing one row per CDR3 protein. The table lists roughly 650,000 distinct CDR3 sequences, about 60% of them singletons. Germline V gene sequence: CDR1 SGHRS, CDR2 YFSETQ. This CDR3 contains 17 residues. As for this clonotype: Its antigen remains unknown.

The chain combines TRBV5-1 with TRBJ2-5; 16 nucleotides line up with TRBD2. The end of the DNA aligns better with TRBJ2-7, so the J call may be wrong. Sequencing was performed on blood. The TCR comes from a girl aged 2 to 9 with multiple sclerosis. CDR3 bases: TGCGCCAGCAGCTTAGGGACTAGCGGGAGGGAGTCCTACGAGCAGTACTTC. Translation gives CASSLGTSGRESYEQYF.